This passage covers 2 T cell receptor beta chains from one sample sequenced in a study of radiation and T cells in renal cell carcinoma. Some clones are missing from TCRdb's copy, which holds only in-frame ones; the method was immunoSEQ multiplex PCR. The sample includes more than 95,000 clones, around 80% seen only once; the top ten take roughly 6.2%. The time point is: blood 2 weeks post-SBRT. As for treatment: 15 Gy SBRT to primary tumor, nephrectomy 4 weeks later. Sequencing used blood, obtained from a patient whose treatment included radiotherapy and nephrectomy. Every receptor here comes from a man aged 50-59 years with renal cell carcinoma.

V gene TRBV6-4 combines with J gene TRBJ2-1; 12 bases fit TRBD2. J was trimmed by 8 bases and V by 6 bases; bases with no gene match: 8. Germline V gene sequence: CDR1 MRHNA, CDR2 SNTAGT. This CDR3 comprises 15 residues. In DNA form, the CDR3 reads TGTGCCAGCAGACACCTAGCGGGGGGGCCCTATGAGCAGTTCTTC. Protein sequence: CASRHLAGGPYEQFF.

This sequence joins TRBV2 and TRBJ2-1, with TRBD1 identical over 11 bases. Germline loops: CDR1 SNHLY, CDR2 FYNNEI. The CDR3 has 14 amino acids. The V segment lost 6 bases and the J segment 9 bases; nucleotides outside the gene matches: 7. The CDR3 bases are TGTGCCAGCAGAGCCGGGACAGGGGGAGGTGAGCAGTTCTTC. Translated: CASRAGTGGGEQFF.